The source of this T cell receptor (beta chain) is a study of post-analysis software for immune sequencing data. Study at large: Secondary progressive, relapsing-remitting and progressive-relapsing multiple sclerosis were among the included disease courses. Study-wide findings and caveats: Compared with controls, patients had more of 4 to 6 TRBV segments, including TRBV5-6, TRBV5-1 and TRBV20-1.

Comment on this clonotype: No antigen is known for it.

Germline loops: CDR1 SGHKS, CDR2 YYEKEE (reference sequence). The CDR3 has 15 amino acids. Unique molecular identifiers were built into the TCR beta cDNA libraries. TCRdb independently ran MiXCR on the PCR reads; one entry per CDR3 protein. The table includes about 820,000 distinct CDR3 sequences, under 70% detected once. The sample comprised blood. The receptor's source is a girl under 18 with multiple sclerosis. This sequence joins TRBV5-5 and TRBJ2-5; 7 bases fit TRBD1. The J call is in doubt because the DNA end fits TRBJ2-7 better. The CDR3 nucleotides read TGTGCCAGCAGCTTGGAAGGGACAGCCCTCACCGAGCAGTACTTC. Translating gives CASSLEGTALTEQYF.